Presented here are 26 T cell receptor beta chains from one specimen sequenced in a study of T-cell reconstitution after alpha-beta-depleted transplantation in children. Unique molecular identifiers were built into the TCRbeta library. TCRdb ran MiXCR on the PCR reads and lists one entry per CDR3 protein. Of hundreds of thousands of distinct CDR3 sequences in the sample, around 10% were seen once. Here the sequenced sample was PBMCs, taken before TCRalphabeta/CD19-depleted stem cell transplant. These TCRs come from a boy under two years old with acute myeloid leukemia, due to receive a stem cell transplant.

The rearrangement links TRBV10-2 to TRBJ2-3; D might be TRBD2 (5 bases). The CDR3 is 15 residues long. V was clipped by 3 bases and J by 5 bases, with 15 bases between them. CDR1 is WSHSY and CDR2 is SAAADI in the germline V gene. The CDR3 coding sequence is TGCGCCAGCAGTGAAGTGAGATACGCGGGAGATACGCAGTATTTT. Its protein product is CASSEVRYAGDTQYF.

This clonotype was recorded at least ten times. This chain links TRBV29-1 with TRBJ2-3; D call uncertain. Deletions cut 3 bases from V and 0 bases from J, with 4 bases between. Germline CDR1 and CDR2: SQVTM and ANQGSEA. This CDR3 has 12 residues. The chain's CDR3 is CSVDTSTDTQYF. CDR3 coding DNA: TGCAGCGTTGACACAAGCACAGATACGCAGTATTTT.

This clonotype has ten or more counts. V usage is TRBV10-3 and J usage is TRBJ2-3, with D perhaps given as TRBD1 or TRBD2 (5 bases each). The CDR3 totals 12 residues. Trimming left V 6 bases short and J 11 bases short, with 15 bases between. Germline lookup yields CDR1 ENHRY and CDR2 SYGVKD. This CDR3 reads CAISARDGGQYF. The CDR3 DNA sequence: TGTGCCATCAGCGCCAGGGACGGTGGGCAGTATTTT.

This clonotype was recorded at least ten times. This chain uses TRBV15 with TRBJ1-4, with TRBD1 identical over 7 bases. The junction had 4 bases not matched to a gene; V was cut back by 4 bases and J by 8 bases. Germline loops: CDR1 LNHNV, CDR2 YYDKDF (reference sequence). The CDR3 runs 13 residues. CDR3 amino acids: CATSITGDEKLFF. CDR3 DNA sequence: TGTGCCACCAGCATTACAGGGGACGAAAAACTGTTTTTT.

This clonotype was observed at least ten times. This chain connects TRBV28 to TRBJ2-7, with TRBD1 identical over 7 bases. V lost 4 bases to trimming and J lost 2 bases; unmatched junction nucleotides: 5. CDR1 MDHEN and CDR2 SYDVKM come from the germline V gene. The CDR3 is 14 amino acids. Here the CDR3 DNA reads TGTGCCAGCAGTTCCCCCGGGACAGCCTACGAGCAGTACTTC. Translation gives CASSSPGTAYEQYF.

This clonotype appeared a few times. V is TRBV28 and J is TRBJ2-6; the D gene could be TRBD1 or TRBD2 (5 bases each). Looked up from germline, CDR1 is MDHEN and CDR2 is SYDVKM. V lost 4 bases, J lost 0 bases, and 10 bases lay in between. This CDR3 is built from 16 residues. CDR3 sequence (DNA): TGTGCCAGCAGTTGGGACCGTAGCTCTGGGGCCAACGTCCTGACTTTC. This sequence encodes CASSWDRSSGANVLTF.

In this sample, this clonotype turned up many times. This chain links TRBV7-3 with TRBJ2-2; maybe TRBD1 (6 bases). V was pared by 5 bases and J by 5 bases, with 18 bases between. The germline V gene encodes CDR1 SGHTA and CDR2 FQGTGA. The CDR3 loop spans 16 amino acids. The CDR3 DNA reads as TGTGCCAGCAGCCAACGGTCGAACAGGGAAACCGGGGAGCTGTTTTTT. Its protein is CASSQRSNRETGELFF.

This clonotype has a count of ten or more. This chain uses TRBV7-2 with TRBJ2-3; 8 bases are a match to TRBD1. This CDR3 is built from 15 residues. CDR1 and CDR2 (germline): SGHTA, FQGNSA. V lost 4 bases and J lost 5; bases outside the gene matches: 8. CDR3 nucleotide sequence: TGTGCCAGCAGCTCCCGACAGGGGCTTTTAGATACGCAGTATTTT. Its translation is CASSSRQGLLDTQYF. The complete variable domain, with remaining parts taken from reference TRBV7-2 and TRBJ2-3, reads GAGVSQSPSNKVTEKGKDVELRCDPISGHTALYWYRQSLGQGLEFLIYFQGNSAPDKSGLPSDRFSAERTGGSVSTLTIQRTQQEDSAVYLCASSSRQGLLDTQYFGPGTRLTVL.

Many counts were recorded for this clonotype. V gene TRBV10-3 combines with J gene TRBJ2-2; possible D gene TRBD2, 5 bases. This CDR3 has 16 residues. Trimming removed 0 bases at V and 4 bases at J, with 12 bases between. Germline V CDR1 and CDR2: ENHRY, SYGVKD. The CDR3 DNA sequence: TGTGCCATCAGTGAGTCGCCGGAGGTTCGCACCGGGGAGCTGTTTTTT. This gives the protein CAISESPEVRTGELFF.

To note about this clonotype: This may stem from a read error, because a much larger clone lies one nucleotide away. The J gene is TRBJ2-5, the V gene TRBV12-3 or TRBV12-4; TRBD1 matches at 7 bases. The CDR3 extends over 14 amino acids. The V and J ends lost 6 bases and 5 bases, in that order; junction bases with no gene match: 9. CDR3 amino acids: CASSALTGCETQYF. The CDR3 DNA sequence: TGTGCCAGCAGCGCTTTGACAGGGTGTGAGACCCAGTACTTC.

In this sample, this clonotype turned up many times. This chain connects TRBV20-1 to TRBJ2-7; D could derive from TRBD1 or TRBD2 (5 bases each). The germline V gene has CDR1 DFQATT and CDR2 SNEGSKA (reference sequence). Trimming shortened V by 5 bases and J by 3 bases, and 17 bases separated the two germline ends. CDR3 length: 14 residues. CDR3 sequence (DNA): TGCAGTGCTCGTGCCCGGACGGGGCTCTACGAGCAGTACTTC. It codes for CSARARTGLYEQYF.

The chain links TRBV6-2 or TRBV6-3 to TRBJ2-4, with D perhaps matching TRBD1 (6 bases). Germline V lookup: CDR1 MNHEY, CDR2 SVGEGT. CDR3 length: 14 residues. Trimming removed 3 bases from V and 8 bases from J, with 14 bases in between. This CDR3 reads CASSYRQGLHIQYF. Written as DNA, the CDR3 is TGTGCCAGCAGTTATCGTCAGGGGTTGCACATTCAGTACTTC.

This clonotype was seen repeatedly, ten times or more. The chain employs TRBV6-1 and TRBJ2-1, with 10 bases lining up with TRBD2. Germline V CDR1 and CDR2: MNHNS, SASEGT. The CDR3 is made up of 14 amino acids. After removal of 4 bases from V and 11 bases from J, the junction contained 8 bases not matched to a gene. The CDR3 sequence: CASSAVAGGPQQFF. CDR3 nucleotides: TGTGCCAGCAGTGCCGTAGCGGGAGGACCGCAGCAGTTCTTC.

As concerns this clonotype: Given a much more abundant clone one base away, this may be a read error. The chain joins TRBV29-1 to TRBJ1-5; D is undetermined. The length of the CDR3 is 12 residues. With 5 bases removed from V and 7 bases from J, the gap between germline ends came to 12 bases. Germline V gene sequence: CDR1 SQVTM, CDR2 ANQGSEA. The CDR3 DNA follows: TGCAGCGTTTGGAGAGGAGGGCAGCCCCAGCATTTT. This encodes CSVWRGGQPQHF.

The rearrangement links TRBV18 to TRBJ2-7, with D possibly TRBD1 on 5 matching bases. Deletions cut 5 bases from V and 0 bases from J, with 11 bases between. This CDR3 has 14 residues. Germline lookup yields CDR1 KGHSH and CDR2 LQKENI. CDR3 residues: CASSATVFSYEQYF. The CDR3 region has the DNA TGTGCCAGCTCAGCGACAGTTTTCTCCTACGAGCAGTACTTC. Together with reference TRBV18 and TRBJ2-7, the CDR3 gives the full variable domain: NAGVMQNPRHLVRRRGQEARLRCSPMKGHSHVYWYRQLPEEGLKFMVYLQKENIIDESGMPKERFSAEFPKEGPSILRIQQVVRGDSAAYFCASSATVFSYEQYFGPGTRLTVT.

CDR3 in amino acids: CSATGSNQPQHF. The CDR3 bases are TGCAGTGCCACCGGGAGCAATCAGCCCCAGCATTTT. The chain recombines TRBV20-1 with TRBJ1-5; D unclear. V lost 6 bases and J lost 1, with 7 bases in between. Germline V gene sequence: CDR1 DFQATT, CDR2 SNEGSKA (reference sequence). The CDR3 is 12 residues long.

Many counts were recorded for this clonotype. The chain couples TRBV7-8 to TRBJ2-1; TRBD2 matches 9 bases. Germline assignment: CDR1 SGHVS and CDR2 FQNEAQ. Germline trimming cut 4 bases from V and 3 bases from J; bases unmatched to any gene: 4. This CDR3 has 15 residues. CDR3 loop: CASSSELAGYNEQFF. The CDR3 nucleotides read TGTGCCAGCAGCTCCGAACTAGCGGGCTACAATGAGCAGTTCTTC.

The genes are TRBV19 and TRBJ1-5, with TRBD1 matching 9 bases. The CDR3 covers 14 residues. V gave up 6 bases and J gave up 7 bases; unmatched junction bases: 7. Germline V gives CDR1 LNHDA, CDR2 SQIVND (reference sequence). CDR3 sequence (DNA): TGTGCCAGTAGGCTGGGACAGGGAGGACAGCCCCAGCATTTT. Translation: CASRLGQGGQPQHF.

There are many counts of this clonotype. The chain couples TRBV28 to TRBJ2-1; TRBD1 aligns across 9 bases. With V trimmed by 4 bases and J by 6 bases, 7 bases remained unmatched. CDR1 is MDHEN and CDR2 is SYDVKM in the germline V gene. The length of the CDR3 is 15 residues. CDR3: CASSYRTGAVNEQFF. DNA for the CDR3: TGTGCCAGCAGTTACCGGACAGGGGCGGTCAATGAGCAGTTCTTC.

This clonotype was recorded at least ten times. V gene TRBV29-1 combines with J gene TRBJ2-1; D is unclear. The CDR3 is made up of 16 amino acids. Deletions cut 0 bases from V and 5 bases from J, with 17 bases between. CDR1 and CDR2 (germline): SQVTM, ANQGSEA. The CDR3 here is CSVEDLGGWEHNEQFF. The CDR3 DNA sequence: TGCAGCGTTGAAGATCTAGGCGGATGGGAACACAATGAGCAGTTCTTC.

In its sample, this clonotype was seen a few times. The V call is TRBV7-2, the J call TRBJ2-7, with D perhaps matching TRBD1 (7 bases). Germline V CDR1 and CDR2: SGHTA, FQGNSA. The CDR3 runs to 14 residues. The V and J ends lost 7 bases and 3 bases respectively, with 16 bases between them. As DNA, the CDR3 is TGTGCCAGCAAGTGGGCAGGGGGGAACTACGAGCAGTACTTC. This translates into CASKWAGGNYEQYF. Based on the CDR3 plus reference TRBV7-2 and TRBJ2-7, the full variable domain is GAGVSQSPSNKVTEKGKDVELRCDPISGHTALYWYRQSLGQGLEFLIYFQGNSAPDKSGLPSDRFSAERTGGSVSTLTIQRTQQEDSAVYLCASKWAGGNYEQYFGPGTRLTVT.

This clonotype appeared many times. The chain uses TRBV6-1 and TRBJ2-1; D gene ambiguous. The CDR3 loop spans 14 amino acids. Germline V gene lookup returns CDR1 MNHNS and CDR2 SASEGT. Deletions cut 5 bases from V and 2 bases from J, with 10 bases between. The CDR3 reads CASSTVLTYNEQFF. CDR3 DNA sequence: TGTGCCAGCAGTACGGTCCTTACCTACAATGAGCAGTTCTTC.

This clonotype was recorded at least ten times. The V call is TRBV6-2 or TRBV6-3, the J call TRBJ2-3; 8 positions agree with TRBD2. The CDR3 spans 20 residues. Looked up from germline, CDR1 is MNHEY and CDR2 is SVGEGT. Unmatched junction bases numbered 23, after V lost 6 bases and J lost 3 bases. The CDR3 region is CASRPGVAGSFRLATDTQYF. The CDR3 region has the DNA TGTGCCAGCAGACCGGGGGTAGCGGGGTCTTTCCGCCTTGCAACAGATACGCAGTATTTT.

This clonotype has just a few counts. The gene calls are TRBV10-3 and TRBJ2-7; D not certain. CDR1 ENHRY and CDR2 SYGVKD come from the germline V gene. This CDR3 has 12 residues. V dropped 8 bases and J dropped 3 bases, with 11 bases sitting between them. CDR3 amino acids: CAIQDGDYEQYF. The CDR3 DNA follows: TGTGCCATCCAAGACGGAGACTACGAGCAGTACTTC.

This clonotype was counted a few times. The V and J genes are TRBV15 and TRBJ1-2; 10 bases agree with TRBD1. V was clipped by 8 bases and J by 8 bases; unmatched bases: 14. Germline CDR1 is LNHNV and CDR2 is YYDKDF (reference sequence). The CDR3 sequence is 15 residues long. The CDR3 loop reads CATPHSDRGSRGYTF. CDR3 nucleotide sequence: TGTGCCACCCCACATTCGGACAGGGGGTCCAGGGGCTACACCTTC.

The sample holds many counts of this clonotype. The V and J genes are TRBV24-1 and TRBJ2-5, with D perhaps matching TRBD1 (6 bases). V dropped 4 bases and J dropped 5 bases, with 16 bases sitting between them. The germline V gene encodes CDR1 KGHDR and CDR2 SFDVKD. The CDR3 runs 15 residues. The CDR3 bases are TGTGCCACCAGTGACCCGAAGGACAGCCCGGAGACCCAGTACTTC. The encoded protein is CATSDPKDSPETQYF.